This TCR beta chain was captured by sequencing in a study of technical replicates of blood from a handful of donors. TCRdb's copy holds only in-frame clones and misses some; the assay was immunoSEQ multiplex PCR. The table includes nearly 80,000 clones, about 92% detected once. V was pared by 9 bases and J by 0 bases, with 4 bases of the junction left unmatched. Per germline, CDR1 SNHLY and CDR2 FYNNEI. The CDR3 consists of 14 residues. The chain links TRBV2 to TRBJ2-4; 8 bases are shared with TRBD1. Sequencing was done on a sample of T cells isolated from PBMCs. This receptor was obtained from a human donor in good health. DNA for the CDR3: TGTGCCAGTGGGACAGGTATAGCCAAAAACATTCAGTACTTC. Translation gives CASGTGIAKNIQYF. Full variable domain (missing parts from reference TRBV2 and TRBJ2-4): EPEVTQTPSHQVTQMGQEVILRCVPISNHLYFYWYRQILGQKVEFLVSFYNNEISEKSEIFDDQFSVERPDGSNFTLKIRSTKLEDSAMYFCASGTGIAKNIQYFGAGTRLSVL.